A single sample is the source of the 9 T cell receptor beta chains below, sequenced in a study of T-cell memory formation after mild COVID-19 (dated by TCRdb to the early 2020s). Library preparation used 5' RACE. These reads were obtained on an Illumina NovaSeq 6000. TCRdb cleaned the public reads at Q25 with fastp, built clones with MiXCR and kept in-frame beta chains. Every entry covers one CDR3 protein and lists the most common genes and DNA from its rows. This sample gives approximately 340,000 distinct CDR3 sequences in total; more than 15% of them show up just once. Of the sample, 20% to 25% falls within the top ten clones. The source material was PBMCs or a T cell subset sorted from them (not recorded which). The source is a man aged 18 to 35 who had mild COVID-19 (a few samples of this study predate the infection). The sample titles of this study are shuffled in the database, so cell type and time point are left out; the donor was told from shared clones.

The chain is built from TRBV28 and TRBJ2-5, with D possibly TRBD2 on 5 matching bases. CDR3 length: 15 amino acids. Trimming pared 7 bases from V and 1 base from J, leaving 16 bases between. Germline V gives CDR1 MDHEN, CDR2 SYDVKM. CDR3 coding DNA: TGTGCCAGCACGCTCGGGAAGGCCTTCCAAGAGACCCAGTACTTC. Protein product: CASTLGKAFQETQYF. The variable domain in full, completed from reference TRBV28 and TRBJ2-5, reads DVKVTQSSRYLVKRTGEKVFLECVQDMDHENMFWYRQDPGLGLRLIYFSYDVKMKEKGDIPEGYSVSREKKERFSLILESASTNQTSMYLCASTLGKAFQETQYFGPGTRLLVL.

This CDR3 reads CASSSAGGYTQYF. DNA of the CDR3: TGTGCCAGCAGCTCAGCGGGGGGGTACACGCAGTATTTT. V gene TRBV9 combines with J gene TRBJ2-3, with 10 bases lining up with TRBD2. V shed 4 bases and J 9 bases; nucleotides not matched to a gene: 5. The length of the CDR3 is 13 residues. The germline CDR1 and CDR2 sequences are SGDLS and YYNGEE.

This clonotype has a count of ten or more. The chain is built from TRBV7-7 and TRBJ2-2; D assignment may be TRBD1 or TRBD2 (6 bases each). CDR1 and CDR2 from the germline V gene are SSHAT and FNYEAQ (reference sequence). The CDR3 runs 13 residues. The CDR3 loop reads CASAPGATGELFF. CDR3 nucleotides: TGTGCTAGCGCCCCGGGGGCCACCGGGGAGCTGTTTTTT.

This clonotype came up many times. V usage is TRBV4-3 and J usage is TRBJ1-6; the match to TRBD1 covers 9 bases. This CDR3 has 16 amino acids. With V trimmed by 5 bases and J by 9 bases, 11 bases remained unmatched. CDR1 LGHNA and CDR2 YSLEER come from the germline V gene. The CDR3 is CASSSAFPGQGSPLHF. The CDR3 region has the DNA TGCGCCAGCAGCTCAGCATTCCCGGGACAGGGTTCACCCCTCCACTTT.

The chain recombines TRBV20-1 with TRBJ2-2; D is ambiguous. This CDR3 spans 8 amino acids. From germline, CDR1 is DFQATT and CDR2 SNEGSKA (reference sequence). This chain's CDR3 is CSLGELFF. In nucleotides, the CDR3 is TGCAGCCTCGGGGAGCTGTTTTTT.

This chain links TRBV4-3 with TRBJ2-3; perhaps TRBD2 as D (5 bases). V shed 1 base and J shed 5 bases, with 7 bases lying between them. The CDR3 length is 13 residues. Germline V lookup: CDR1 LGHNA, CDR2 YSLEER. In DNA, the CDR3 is TGCGCCAGCAGCCAAGGAGCGGTAGATACGCAGTATTTT. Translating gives CASSQGAVDTQYF.

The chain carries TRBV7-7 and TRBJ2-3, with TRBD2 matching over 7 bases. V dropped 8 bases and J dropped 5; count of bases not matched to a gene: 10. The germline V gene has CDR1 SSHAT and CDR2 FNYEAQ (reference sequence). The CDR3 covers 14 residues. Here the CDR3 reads CASAPGLSGDTQYF. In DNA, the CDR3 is TGTGCCAGCGCCCCGGGACTATCAGGAGATACGCAGTATTTT.

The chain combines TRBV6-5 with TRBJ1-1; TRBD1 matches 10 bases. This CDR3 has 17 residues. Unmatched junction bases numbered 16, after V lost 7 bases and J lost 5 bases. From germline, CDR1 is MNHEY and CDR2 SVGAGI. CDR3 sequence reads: CASTNPRDRGVGTEAFF. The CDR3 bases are TGTGCCAGCACCAATCCTCGGGACAGGGGTGTCGGGACTGAAGCTTTCTTT.

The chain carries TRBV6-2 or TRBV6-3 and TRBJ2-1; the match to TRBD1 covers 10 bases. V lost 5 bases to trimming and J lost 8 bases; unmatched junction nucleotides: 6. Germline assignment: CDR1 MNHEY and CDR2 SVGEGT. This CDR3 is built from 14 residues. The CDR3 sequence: CASSVDRGVYEQFF. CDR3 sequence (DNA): TGTGCCAGCAGTGTGGACAGGGGGGTCTATGAGCAGTTCTTC.